A selection of T cell receptor beta chains follows, all from one sample in a study of T cells after yellow fever vaccination. One entry per CDR3 protein results from TCRdb running MiXCR on the 5' RACE reads. The sample includes about 220,000 distinct CDR3 sequences, about 3% seen only once; the top ten take 3.2%. Specimen: CD4+ T cells sorted from PBMCs, collected 10 days after the yellow fever booster vaccination. These receptors originate from a man aged 18 to 29 who received the YFV17D yellow fever vaccine. Each CDR3 is given with its conserved first and last residue. The D gene is left open where the match is weak. A clone size is listed for some rows: how often the clone was seen (once, few, many), or a class if it is expanded.

TRBJ1-6 | NA | TRBD1 | TRBV11-2 | TGTGCCAGCAGCTACCAAGGACAGGGGAATTCACCCCTCCACTTT | CASSYQGQGNSPLHF
TRBJ1-1 | few | NA | TRBV5-6 | TGTGCCAGCAGCTTGGGGCCCCGGAGAGCGAACACTGAAGCTTTCTTT | CASSLGPRRANTEAFF
TRBJ1-6 | few | NA | TRBV6-6 | TGTGCCAGCAGCAGGGCACAATATTCACCCCTCCACTTT | CASSRAQYSPLHF
TRBJ2-5 | many | NA | TRBV5-1 | TGCGCCAGCGGATCCCTGGGGGGGGCCGGGGAGACCCAGTACTTC | CASGSLGGAGETQYF
TRBJ1-6 | once | TRBD1 | TRBV5-6 | TGTGCCAGCAGCTTGGAACAGGGGCGAGGAGGCTCACCCCTCCACTTT | CASSLEQGRGGSPLHF
TRBJ2-7 | many | NA | TRBV3-1 | TGTGCCAGCAGCCAATATACTACCTACGAGCAGTACTTC | CASSQYTTYEQYF
TRBJ2-7 | many | TRBD2 | TRBV4-1 | TGCGCCAGCAGCCTCTTCACGTCGCATCCGGGACTAGCGGGGGCCTACGAGCAGTACTTC | CASSLFTSHPGLAGAYEQYF
TRBJ2-4 | NA | TRBD2 | TRBV4-1 | TGCGCCAGCAGCCAACCGGGGCGGGGGGCCAAAAACATTCAGTACTTC | CASSQPGRGAKNIQYF
TRBJ2-5 | many | NA | TRBV20-1 | TGCAGTGCTAGTGGGGGTCGGGGCCAAGAGACCCAGTACTTC | CSASGGRGQETQYF
TRBJ2-1 | many | TRBD2 | TRBV19 | TGTGCCAGTAGTGGGACTAGTCAAAATGAGCAGTTCTTC | CASSGTSQNEQFF
TRBJ2-1 | few | NA | TRBV6-2/TRBV6-3 | TGTGCCAGCACCTGGCGCGCGTTCGACAGAAACAATGAGCAGTTCTTC | CASTWRAFDRNNEQFF
TRBJ2-2 | NA | TRBD1 | TRBV5-1 | TGCGCCAGCCGCCGGACAGGGACGAACACCGGGGAGCTGTTTTTT | CASRRTGTNTGELFF
TRBJ1-2 | NA | NA | TRBV28 | TGTGCCAGCACGGCGGGAAACTATGGCTACACCTTC | CASTAGNYGYTF
TRBJ1-3 | many | NA | TRBV7-2 | TGTGCCAGCAGCCCCCGGACCGGGTCCTCTGGAAACACCATATATTTT | CASSPRTGSSGNTIYF
TRBJ1-6 | few | NA | TRBV6-5 | TGTGCCAGCAGTTTCCCCAAGACAAGGGGGGTGTGGGCCCTCCACTTT | CASSFPKTRGVWALHF
TRBJ1-2 | many | TRBD1 | TRBV7-2 | TGTGCCACAAACGGGGACAGGGGTAACTATGGCTACACCTTC | CATNGDRGNYGYTF
TRBJ2-7 | many | TRBD1 | TRBV10-3 | TGTGCCATCAGCGGACAGGGCGTTTCCTACGAGCAGTACTTC | CAISGQGVSYEQYF
TRBJ1-4 | NA | NA | TRBV7-2 | TGTGCCAGCAGCCTGACTATAGGGGGGAGTGAAAAACTGTTTTTT | CASSLTIGGSEKLFF
TRBJ1-1 | many | NA | TRBV7-9 | TGTGCCAGCAGCGGACAAGGGGGGACTGAAGCTTTCTTT | CASSGQGGTEAFF
TRBJ1-1 | many | TRBD1 | TRBV7-2 | TGTGCCAGCAGCCCGCGACAGGGAAGAGCTTTCTTT | CASSPRQGRAFF
TRBJ1-6 | few | NA | TRBV7-2 | TGTGCCAGCAGCTTAGTCCGTAGTCGTCGCCGAAATTCACCCCTCCACTTT | CASSLVRSRRRNSPLHF
TRBJ2-2 | few | TRBD2 | TRBV6-1 | TGTGCCAGCACTAGCGGGGGAAACACCGGGGAGCTGTTTTTT | CASTSGGNTGELFF
TRBJ1-1 | few | NA | TRBV18 | TGTGCCAGCTCACCGACAGAACCCTTCACTGAAGCTTTCTTT | CASSPTEPFTEAFF
TRBJ1-2 | NA | NA | TRBV29-1 | TGCAGCGCGGGGCAAGGGGAGGGGCCGTATTACTATGGCTACACCTTC | CSAGQGEGPYYYGYTF
TRBJ1-6 | many | NA | TRBV7-2 | TGTGCCAGCAGCTTAGATGTTGGCTCACCCCTCCACTTT | CASSLDVGSPLHF
TRBJ2-1 | many | NA | TRBV20-1 | TGCAGTGCTAGTTATAGCGCAGGCCACAATGAGCAGTTCTTC | CSASYSAGHNEQFF
TRBJ1-1 | few | NA | TRBV4-2 | TGTGCCAGCAGCCAAGATCTCGCGGGGAACACTGAAGCTTTCTTT | CASSQDLAGNTEAFF
TRBJ1-1 | many | NA | TRBV5-4 | TGTGCCAGCAGCCCTCGTCTATTATTGTCCACTGAAGCTTTCTTT | CASSPRLLLSTEAFF
TRBJ1-5 | few | TRBD1 | TRBV12-3/TRBV12-4 | TGTGCCAGCAGTTCCCCGACAGGGACCCAGCATTTT | CASSSPTGTQHF
TRBJ2-3 | few | TRBD2 | TRBV5-1 | TGCGCCAGCAGGAGCCTTAGCGGGGCACCCGATACGCAGTATTTT | CASRSLSGAPDTQYF
TRBJ2-2 | NA | NA | TRBV4-1 | TGCGCCAGCAGCCTAGCCAACGGGGGAATGAACACCGGGGAGCTGTTTTTT | CASSLANGGMNTGELFF
TRBJ1-2 | many | NA | TRBV21-1 | TGTGCCAGCAGCAAGGCGACCTGTAAAGGGCCATATGGCTACACCTTC | CASSKATCKGPYGYTF
TRBJ2-5 | many | NA | TRBV3-1 | TGTGCCAGCAGCCCGTTGGCGAGGTACCAAGAGACCCAGTACTTC | CASSPLARYQETQYF
TRBJ1-1 | many | NA | TRBV18 | TGTGCCAGCTCCCCAAGCGTTCCGGCGATGAACACTGAAGCTTTCTTT | CASSPSVPAMNTEAFF
TRBJ1-2 | NA | NA | TRBV6-5 | TGTGCCAGCAGTTACTCCAGGGTCCCTGCTAACTATGGCTACACCTTC | CASSYSRVPANYGYTF
TRBJ2-2 | many | NA | TRBV7-3 | TGTGCCAGCAGCCCGGGGACCGGGACGGGACTTACCGGGGAGCTGTTTTTT | CASSPGTGTGLTGELFF
TRBJ2-2 | few | NA | TRBV5-1 | TGCGCCAGCAGCTCCCCACGGGGGGCCACCGGGGAGCTGTTTTTT | CASSSPRGATGELFF
TRBJ2-5 | few | TRBD2 | TRBV9 | TGTGCCAGCAGCGTACAAAGCGGGGGCCAAGAGACCCAGTACTTC | CASSVQSGGQETQYF
TRBJ2-1 | NA | NA | TRBV5-1 | TGCGCCAGCAGGTTGGATCCTCACAATGAGCAGTTCTTC | CASRLDPHNEQFF
TRBJ1-3 | few | NA | TRBV5-1 | TGCGCCAGCAGCCCCAGGACGGGTTCTCACTCTGGAAACACCATATATTTT | CASSPRTGSHSGNTIYF
TRBJ1-5 | NA | TRBD1 | TRBV24-1 | TGTGCCACCAGTTCGGGGACAGGGATTTGGCAGCCCCAGCATTTT | CATSSGTGIWQPQHF
TRBJ2-3 | many | TRBD2 | TRBV20-1 | TGCAGTGCTGCTCCACTCCCTAGCGGGGGGCGCACAGATACGCAGTATTTT | CSAAPLPSGGRTDTQYF
TRBJ1-2 | many | NA | TRBV12-3/TRBV12-4 | TGTGCCAGCAGTTTGGAGGGGTATGGCTACACCTTC | CASSLEGYGYTF
TRBJ2-5 | many | TRBD1 | TRBV20-1 | TGCAGTGCTAGAGACGGACAGGGTCTCCAAGAGACCCAGTACTTC | CSARDGQGLQETQYF
TRBJ2-1 | few | TRBD1 | TRBV18 | TGTGCCAGCTCTTCTGGGCAGGGGGCCTGGAATGAGCAGTTCTTC | CASSSGQGAWNEQFF
TRBJ2-5 | many | TRBD2 | TRBV19 | TGTGCCAGTAGTCCCCAGGGACTAGCGGGGCAAGAGACCCAGTACTTC | CASSPQGLAGQETQYF
TRBJ1-1 | many | NA | TRBV4-2 | TGTGCCAGCAGCCAAGGGAGTGGATGGGTTAGAGACACTGAAGCTTTCTTT | CASSQGSGWVRDTEAFF
TRBJ2-1 | many | TRBD2 | TRBV20-1 | TGCAGTGCGACCCAGACTAGCGGGGATCCCAATGAGCAGTTCTTC | CSATQTSGDPNEQFF
TRBJ2-1 | many | NA | TRBV7-2 | TGTGCCAGCAGCTTACTGGGGAATAATGAGCAGTTCTTC | CASSLLGNNEQFF
TRBJ1-1 | many | NA | TRBV7-6 | TGTGCCAGCAGCTTATTCGAGACGAGGAACACTGAAGCTTTCTTT | CASSLFETRNTEAFF
TRBJ1-5 | many | NA | TRBV19 | TGTGCCAGTAGCATTTCAAATCAGCCCCAGCATTTT | CASSISNQPQHF
TRBJ2-3 | NA | NA | TRBV12-3/TRBV12-4 | TGTGCCAGCTTGGTGGGGGGCGTAGATACGCAGTATTTT | CASLVGGVDTQYF